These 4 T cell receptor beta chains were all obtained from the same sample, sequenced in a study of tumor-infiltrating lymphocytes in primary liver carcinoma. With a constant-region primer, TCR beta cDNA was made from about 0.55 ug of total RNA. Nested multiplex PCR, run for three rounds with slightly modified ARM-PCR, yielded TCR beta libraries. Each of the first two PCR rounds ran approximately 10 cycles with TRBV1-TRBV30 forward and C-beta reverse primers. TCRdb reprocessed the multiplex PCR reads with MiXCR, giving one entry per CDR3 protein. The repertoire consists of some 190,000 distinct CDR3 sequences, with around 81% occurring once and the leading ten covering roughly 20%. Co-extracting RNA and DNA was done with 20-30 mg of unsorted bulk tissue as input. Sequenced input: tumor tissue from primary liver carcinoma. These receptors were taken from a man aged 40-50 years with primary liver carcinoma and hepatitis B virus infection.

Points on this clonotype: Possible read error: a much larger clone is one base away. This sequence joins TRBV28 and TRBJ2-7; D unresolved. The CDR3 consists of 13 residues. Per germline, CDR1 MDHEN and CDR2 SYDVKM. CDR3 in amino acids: CASSYTPFYEHYF. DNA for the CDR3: TGTGCCAGCAGCTACACTCCATTTTACGAGCACTACTTC.

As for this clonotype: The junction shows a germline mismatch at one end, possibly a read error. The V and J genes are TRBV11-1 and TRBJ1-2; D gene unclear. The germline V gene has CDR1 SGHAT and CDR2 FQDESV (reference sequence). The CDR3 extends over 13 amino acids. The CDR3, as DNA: TGTACCAGCAGTTTGATCCATAACTATGGCTACACCTTC. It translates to CTSSLIHNYGYTF.

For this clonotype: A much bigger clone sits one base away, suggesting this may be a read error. The CDR3 nucleotides are TGCGCCAGCAGCTTGGGGGCAGGGGCGCTTACCGGGGAGCTGTTTTTT. It encodes CASSLGAGALTGELFF. V gene TRBV5-1 combines with J gene TRBJ2-2; D possibly corresponds to TRBD1 (6 bases). Germline V gene sequence: CDR1 SGHRS, CDR2 YFSETQ. V gave up 0 bases and J gave up 5 bases, with 14 bases separating them. The CDR3 sequence is 16 residues long.

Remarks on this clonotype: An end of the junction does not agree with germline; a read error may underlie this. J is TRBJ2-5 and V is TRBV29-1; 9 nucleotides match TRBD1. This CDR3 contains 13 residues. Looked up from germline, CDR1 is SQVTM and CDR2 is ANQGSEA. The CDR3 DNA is TGTAGCGATGAACACAGGGGGCGAGAGACCCAGTACTTC. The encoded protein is CSDEHRGRETQYF.